This T cell receptor (beta chain) stems from a study of cytomegalovirus exposure and HLA in healthy donors (dated by TCRdb to 2017 to 2019). Notes on the research overall: An earlier analysis of some 500 of the donors reported 250 to 350 Gb of sequence data and approximately 110 million unique TCR beta sequences from about 180 million T cells. An early release covering roughly 600 HLA-typed donors comprised about 300 gigabases of sequencing data and approximately 85 million unique TCR sequences. Of the 300 to 500 genotyped donors, 75% to 85% were placed in the genetic ancestry cluster associated with self-reported Caucasian donors. The study aimed to test whether cataloging public T cell receptors could reveal signatures of past pathogen exposure. The study profiled the T cell repertoires of 666 subjects by immunosequencing and related them to cytomegalovirus serostatus. A separate validation cohort of over a hundred different subjects was used in addition to the roughly 720-subject first cohort. To predict cytomegalovirus infection status, the study combined high-throughput TCR immunosequencing, statistical association of individual TCRs with disease status, and machine learning. A later analysis re-analyzed previously published TCR beta repertoires from roughly 630 donors and added high-resolution HLA genotyping to study TCR occurrence patterns. In the later analysis, no new phenotypic data were used to find candidate immune exposures; instead, reliance was placed on TCR beta sequences and their occurrence across donors. An earlier analysis of 587 of the donors used high-throughput TCR beta sequencing to judge whether each TCR beta V gene segment behaved as functional or pseudogenic. Donor age, sex, ethnicity and CMV serostatus were compiled together with the repertoire data. In a later genetic analysis, genome-wide SNP genotypes for about 60% of the 666 donors were used, and that subset was treated as a discovery cohort. Every discovery cohort repertoire had been produced on one sequencing platform. Both class I and class II loci were covered by HLA typing, at four-digit resolution. Typing coverage varied by locus: roughly 620-640 donors for A, B, C, DRB1 and DQB1; about 520 for DQA1; approximately 570 for DPA1; around 450 for DPB1. Four to six DR-DQ haplotypes were handled as single units for association and clustering, since linkage in the cohort was strong. Across 300 to 500 genotyped donors of the cohort, an average of roughly 230,000 unique TCR beta nucleotide sequences per donor were sequenced, and roughly 18% of those sequences were non-productive.

Library creation used the immunoSEQ multiplex PCR assay. The multiplex PCR relied on a mix of 60 forward primers for TCR Vbeta segments and 13 reverse primers for TCR Jbeta segments. Amplification of the CDR3 region of rearranged TCR beta genes was performed with a multiplex PCR assay on genomic DNA. The Illumina HiSeq System was used to sequence the amplified TCR beta libraries as 87-base-pair reads. The study's own analysis went as follows. A later analysis tallied approximately 87 million unique TCR beta chains across the 666 repertoires, and approximately 12 million of those chains were shared by two or more donors. A nearest-neighbor algorithm error-corrected the raw reads and collapsed the reads into unique sequences, merging closely related sequences to remove PCR and sequencing errors. CDR3 sequences were aligned to IMGT reference sequences to assign V, D and J gene segments. For a sequence to be retained, a match of at least six nucleotides was required to both a V gene segment and a J gene segment. Rearrangements were called productive when the CDR3 lacked stop codons and stayed in frame with V and J; all others were non-productive. Following IMGT convention, CDR3 was defined as the stretch from the second conserved V-encoded cysteine up to the conserved J-encoded phenylalanine. In an earlier analysis of more than 550 of the donors, sequences lacking an unambiguous match to a single V gene segment were excluded. An earlier analysis of fewer than 750 of the donors called V segments functional above 56.7% productive rearrangements and segregating when the between-donor standard deviation exceeded 5%. A statistical classification framework was developed to diagnose cytomegalovirus status using the catalog of TCR beta chain sequences. A later analysis assigned V and J genes by comparing TCR nucleotide sequences with IMGT/GENE-DB human TR gene sequences. In a later analysis, CDR3 sequences and most-parsimonious VDJ recombination scenarios were assigned using the TCRdist pipeline. A later analysis defined each TCR beta chain by its CDR3 amino acid sequence plus V-gene family, and excluded reads lacking a unique V-gene family. In a later analysis, approximately 590 highly shared, low-generation-probability nucleotide sequences were removed to address suspected cross-contamination and a sequencing artifact. A later analysis calculated a clonal expansion index for each public chain from normalized within-repertoire ranks of inferred template counts. In a later analysis, generation probabilities were computed with a VDJ recombination model fitted to out-of-frame rearrangements, and the resulting probabilities were checked against IGoR. In a later analysis, TCR-TCR, TCR-HLA and TCR-CMV co-occurrence was scored with hypergeometric tests, and a repertoire-size bias correction was applied to TCR pairs. False discovery rates were estimated in a later analysis by permuting HLA or CMV assignments 20 times. A later analysis grouped co-occurring TCRs with DBSCAN, adding TCRdist sequence similarity when clustering within HLA-allele-positive subsets. For co-occurrence clustering, repertoires with fewer than 30,000 or more than 120,000 public chains were excluded, along with 5 or 6 repertoires with anomalous nucleotide sharing. The table comes from immuneACCESS by way of TCRdb, which keeps in-frame sequences with V and J called. Part of the clones is missing from these tables; in studies checked, under half for an unresolved V gene and the rest for unknown reasons. V and J calls plus clone size are reproduced from that table; the DNA served to infer D and trimming. The sample table lists about 160,000 clones, about three quarters of them with a count of one. Around 2.5% of the sample lies in the top ten.

Including cysteine and phenylalanine, the CDR3 has 15 amino acids. The sequence is cut down to CDR3 DNA, 45 bases in frame from base 1. The V end gives up 2 bases and the J end 4 bases, leaving 1 base in the junction not matched to a gene. CDR1 and CDR2 are read off the germline V gene as SGHTA and FQGTGA. In total, 666 healthy bone marrow donors made up the cohort. At the time of sampling, all cohort members were nominally healthy, though unrecorded immune exposures were likely present. The donor tested CMV seronegative and was one of the 352 seronegative cohort members. A peripheral blood sample was collected from each donor, and TCR beta sequencing was performed on peripheral blood mononuclear cells. Genomic DNA was extracted from the blood cell samples with the Qiagen DNeasy Blood Extraction Kit. The paper's findings and limits, for the study overall: According to a later analysis, most CMV-associated TCR beta chains appeared to be HLA-restricted, and the HLA associations seemed to be driven largely by CMV exposure. The 87-base-pair reads could not distinguish some IMGT-functional V segments, including TRBV6-2 and TRBV6-3, so those segments were excluded. Compared with the approximately 670-donor mean, donors in an Asian-associated ancestry cluster had fewer N-insertions in productive TCRs, according to a later genetic analysis. A later analysis found that TCR association rates varied across HLA loci, with DRB1 alleles showing the most associated TCRs and HLA-C alleles the fewest. In a later genetic analysis, a missense DCLRE1C variant was associated with V-gene and J-gene trimming of TCR beta chains, and the association was replicated in an independent cohort. The authors suggested that the approach could potentially be generalized to other disease states and immunological phenotypes. A further reported finding was that TCR beta sequences accurately predicted the HLA-A and HLA-B alleles for most subjects in the first cohort. While some public TCRs were present in many individuals, most TCR sequences turned up only very rarely across donors. Broadly in line with IMGT annotations, most TCR beta V segments showed up in productive rearrangements about 90% or about 30% of the time in an earlier analysis of around 600 of the donors. Because some donors lacked HLA typing at each locus, the association tests relied only on the typed subset. Linkage disequilibrium might explain the correlated functional status among segregating V segments, but an unknown experimental factor could not be ruled out. A later analysis found that HLA-associated TCR beta chains were more clonally expanded and had lower generation probabilities than equally common non-associated chains. A few of the identified cytomegalovirus-associated TCR beta chains were confirmed in vitro to be specific for cytomegalovirus antigens. This cohort had only TCR beta chains sequenced, and the lack of alpha or paired-chain data limited which features could be detected. Several of the top co-occurrence clusters appeared to be linked to parvovirus B19, influenza, CMV and Epstein-Barr virus, according to a later analysis. Specific HLA alleles were associated with 15,000 to 20,000 TCR beta sequences at a false discovery rate of 0.05 in a later analysis. For the cohort, immune exposure information was limited to CMV serostatus. Sequencing depth was assumed to be roughly uniform across donors in the presence/absence analyses, though that assumption may not hold. When HLA alleles, especially DR and DQ, strongly co-occurred, attributing TCR associations to individual alleles was difficult. The study gave a list of under 200 TCR beta chains associated with cytomegalovirus. A cluster of highly shared sequence variants was judged likely to represent a technical artifact of the sequencing pipeline. The classifier was reported to diagnose cytomegalovirus status with high specificity and sensitivity in both the original and validation cohorts. Because counts were too low, around 17 rarely observed V segments, including chromosome 9 orphons, were left out of the earlier analysis of a few hundred of the donors.

Note on this clone: Its target antigen remains unknown. No much larger clonotype is one base removed from it; base qualities were not supplied.

The sequenced sample was PBMCs. The TCR was taken from a female donor in good health and CMV-seronegative. The chain is assembled from TRBV7-3 and TRBJ2-2, with 10 central nucleotides matching TRBD2. CDR3 reads: CASSLRTSGTGELFF. The DNA sequence is given as TGTGCCAGCAGCTTACGGACTAGCGGCACCGGGGAGCTGTTTTTT.